These 20 T cell receptor beta chains came from one sample sequenced in a study of siplizumab effects on memory and regulatory T cells. Only in-frame clones appear in the TCRdb table, and some are missing; sequencing was by immunoSEQ multiplex PCR. The profile covers roughly 68,000 clones, with around 78% appearing a single time and roughly 3.8% taken by the ten largest. Sample: memory CD4+ T cells sorted from blood. The receptors shown here come from a human donor in good health.

The rearrangement uses TRBV2 and TRBJ2-2, with 8 positions matching TRBD1. The germline gives CDR1 SNHLY, CDR2 FYNNEI. J lost 6 bases, V lost 3 bases, and 3 bases had no gene match. CDR3 length equals 14 residues. CDR3 in DNA: TGTGCCAGCAGTGACAGGGGGCCTGCCGGGGAGCTGTTTTTT. It encodes CASSDRGPAGELFF.

As concerns this clone: This sample also contains other DNA sequences that code for the same CDR3. The genes are TRBV6-1 and TRBJ2-2, with TRBD1 matching over 7 bases. Germline-derived CDR1 and CDR2 are MNHNS and SASEGT. The V segment lost 3 bases and the J segment 5 bases; nucleotides outside the gene matches: 0. This CDR3 has 13 residues. CDR3 bases: TGTGCCAGCAGTGAGACAGGGACCGGGGAGCTGTTTTTT. Its translation is CASSETGTGELFF.

This clone was seen only a few times. The chain links TRBV5-1 to TRBJ2-7; D is ambiguous. V was shortened by 5 bases and J by 3 bases, with 15 bases between the two germline ends. CDR3 length: 14 residues. Germline CDR1 is SGHRS and CDR2 is YFSETQ. CDR3 in DNA: TGCGCCAGCAGATACCGGACGGCAAGCTACGAGCAGTACTTC. Amino acids: CASRYRTASYEQYF.

This rearrangement joins TRBV18 to TRBJ2-4; tentative D call: TRBD1 (6 bases). The CDR3 has 16 residues. Trimming took off 3 bases at V and 5 bases at J, with 17 bases between the two ends. Germline V CDR1 and CDR2: KGHSH, LQKENI. The CDR3 DNA is TGTGCCAGCTCACCCCCCACACAGGGTTGGCAAAACATTCAGTACTTC. It codes for CASSPPTQGWQNIQYF.

V and J are TRBV6-5 and TRBJ1-1; tentative D call: TRBD1 (5 bases). The CDR3 is made up of 15 amino acids. The germline CDR1 and CDR2 sequences are MNHEY and SVGAGI. Trimming took 8 bases from V and 2 from J, leaving 18 bases between them. CDR3 sequence (DNA): TGTGCCAGCCGCCTAGGGGCGGCTGGAAACACTGAAGCTTTCTTT. It encodes CASRLGAAGNTEAFF.

V usage is TRBV12-5 and J usage is TRBJ2-5; 9 bases line up with TRBD2. There are 21 residues in the CDR3. V lost 0 bases to trimming and J lost 5 bases; unmatched junction nucleotides: 22. The germline V gene has CDR1 LGHNT and CDR2 FRNRAP. The CDR3 loop reads CASGLVTWLPTHSGGLETQYF. The CDR3 DNA follows: TGTGCTAGTGGTTTGGTGACCTGGCTCCCGACTCACAGCGGGGGGTTGGAGACCCAGTACTTC.

The V call is TRBV10-3, the J call TRBJ1-2; D is possibly TRBD1 (5 bases). CDR3 length: 14 amino acids. V was pared by 0 bases and J by 2 bases, with 7 bases between. The germline V gene encodes CDR1 ENHRY and CDR2 SYGVKD. The CDR3 DNA is TGTGCCATCAGTGAGTCAGAGGGGAACTATGGCTACACCTTC. It yields the protein CAISESEGNYGYTF.

CDR3 coding DNA: TGTGCCCAGGGGAGCGGGGAGCTGTTTTTT. Encoded protein: CAQGSGELFF. The genes are TRBV7-9 and TRBJ2-2, with D maybe TRBD1 (6 bases). V dropped 11 bases and J dropped 7 bases, with 8 bases sitting between them. The CDR3 is made up of 10 amino acids. Per germline, CDR1 SEHNR and CDR2 FQNEAQ (reference sequence).

This chain uses TRBV18 with TRBJ1-2, with D unclear. Trimming cost V 0 bases and J 4 bases, with 9 bases left between them. The CDR3 consists of 14 residues. Germline V gene data show CDR1 as KGHSH and CDR2 as LQKENI. CDR3 region: CASSPPEKPYGYTF. CDR3 sequence (DNA): TGTGCCAGCTCACCACCAGAGAAACCCTATGGCTACACCTTC.

The chain carries TRBV5-1 and TRBJ2-2; D unclear. The CDR3 is 14 amino acids. Germline CDR1 reads SGHRS; CDR2 reads YFSETQ. Trimming removed 2 bases from V and 2 bases from J, with 7 bases in between. The CDR3 DNA sequence: TGCGCCAGCAGCTTCGTAGGTAACACCGGGGAGCTGTTTTTT. This sequence encodes CASSFVGNTGELFF.

This chain joins TRBV19 and TRBJ2-6, with D perhaps matching TRBD2 (5 bases). The CDR3 length is 15 residues. Germline V gene sequence: CDR1 LNHDA, CDR2 SQIVND (reference sequence). V was trimmed by 7 bases and J by 4 bases, leaving 14 bases between them. CDR3 DNA sequence: TGTGCCAGTATTTCGTCGGGATGGGGGGCCAACGTCCTGACTTTC. It codes for CASISSGWGANVLTF.

V gene TRBV5-1 combines with J gene TRBJ2-7; 11 bases agree with TRBD2. V shed 1 base and J 5 bases; nucleotides not matched to a gene: 5. The germline V gene has CDR1 SGHRS and CDR2 YFSETQ. The CDR3 has 15 amino acids. The CDR3 nucleotides read TGCGCCAGCAGCTTGACTAGCGGGAGAGGTAACGAGCAGTACTTC. Its translation: CASSLTSGRGNEQYF. Filled out from reference TRBV5-1 and TRBJ2-7, the complete variable domain reads KAGVTQTPRYLIKTRGQQVTLSCSPISGHRSVSWYQQTPGQGLQFLFEYFSETQRNKGNFPGRFSGRQFSNSRSEMNVSTLELGDSALYLCASSLTSGRGNEQYFGPGTRLTVT.

The rearrangement joins TRBV2 to TRBJ2-7, with no clear D. The V gene lost 6 bases and the J gene lost 7 bases, with 10 bases spanning the gap. Germline CDR1 and CDR2: SNHLY and FYNNEI. This CDR3 is built from 11 residues. DNA for the CDR3: TGTGCCAGCAGCGCAATTTGGGAGCAGTACTTC. Translating it yields CASSAIWEQYF.

The V gene is TRBV20-1, the J gene TRBJ2-3; D is unresolved. V was cut by 3 bases and J by 2 bases, with 3 bases left in between. Germline loops: CDR1 DFQATT, CDR2 SNEGSKA (reference sequence). The CDR3 loop spans 11 amino acids. The CDR3 sequence is CSARFTDTQYF. CDR3 DNA sequence: TGCAGTGCTAGGTTCACAGATACGCAGTATTTT.

This clone was counted only a few times. The chain joins TRBV11-3 to TRBJ1-2; D unclear. V dropped 5 bases and J dropped 4 bases, with 8 bases sitting between them. Germline values: CDR1 SGHNT, CDR2 YENEEA. The CDR3 is 12 amino acids. CDR3 bases: TGTGCCAGCAGCCGACGGGCCTATGGCTACACCTTC. It codes for CASSRRAYGYTF.

V usage is TRBV4-2 and J usage is TRBJ2-7; 9 nucleotides line up with TRBD1. Per germline, CDR1 LGHNA and CDR2 YNFKEQ. The CDR3 runs 14 residues. Losses at the gene ends were 1 base for V and 5 bases for J; bases not matched to a gene: 3. This chain's CDR3 is CASSQGQGVDEQYF. CDR3 DNA sequence: TGTGCCAGCAGCCAAGGACAGGGGGTTGACGAGCAGTACTTC.

The chain couples TRBV19 to TRBJ1-5; 9 bases line up with TRBD1. The CDR3 spans 18 residues. Germline CDR1 and CDR2: LNHDA and SQIVND (reference sequence). Trimming took 5 bases from V and 2 from J; bases not matched to a gene: 13. The CDR3 nucleotides read TGTGCCAGTAGTCTCCGTACAGGGGGCCGGGGTGGCAATCAGCCCCAGCATTTT. Translating gives CASSLRTGGRGGNQPQHF.

The rearrangement links TRBV5-6 to TRBJ2-3; maybe TRBD2 (6 bases). V was shortened by 4 bases and J by 1 base, with 16 bases between the two germline ends. The CDR3 is 16 amino acids. Looked up from germline, CDR1 is SGHDT and CDR2 is YYEEEE. The DNA of the CDR3 is TGTGCCAGCAGCGTGGGCCTAGCGCGCGGCACAGATACGCAGTATTTT. Amino acid sequence: CASSVGLARGTDTQYF.

V and J are TRBV11-3 and TRBJ2-3; D call uncertain. CDR3 length equals 13 residues. Trimming cost V 5 bases and J 5 bases, with 11 bases left between them. Germline V CDR1 and CDR2: SGHNT, YENEEA. This CDR3 reads CASSTTARDTQYF. The CDR3 nucleotides read TGTGCCAGCAGCACTACCGCTCGAGATACGCAGTATTTT.

The gene calls are TRBV18 and TRBJ2-1; D gene ambiguous. V was clipped by 6 bases and J by 6 bases, with 9 bases between them. Germline CDR1 KGHSH, CDR2 LQKENI. The CDR3 length is 12 residues. In DNA form, the CDR3 reads TGTGCCAGCTCCAATTTCGGCAATGAGCAGTTCTTC. This gives the protein CASSNFGNEQFF. Supplemented by reference TRBV18 and TRBJ2-1, the full variable domain reads NAGVMQNPRHLVRRRGQEARLRCSPMKGHSHVYWYRQLPEEGLKFMVYLQKENIIDESGMPKERFSAEFPKEGPSILRIQQVVRGDSAAYFCASSNFGNEQFFGPGTRLTVL.